The clone carrying this TCR beta chain is a singleton in its sample. The sample contains more than one DNA sequence encoding this CDR3. The germline V gene encodes CDR1 MNHEY and CDR2 SVGAGI. V lost 3 bases and J lost 5, with 10 bases in between. The CDR3 totals 14 residues. This sample stems from a study of blood T cell repertoires in COVID-19. As originally analysed: Estimation of nucleated cell counts was performed using reference gene primer amplification. The protocol was immunoSEQ multiplex PCR, while the TCRdb copy is restricted to in-frame clones and leaves out a portion. The V and J calls and the clone size are those of that table, but D and trimming were determined from the DNA. The repertoire consists of roughly 50,000 clones, with about 85% occurring once and the leading ten covering over 4.5%.

The chain recombines TRBV6-5 with TRBJ1-4; tentatively, D is TRBD1 (6 bases). The clonotype comes from a woman in her sixties or seventies with acute or convalescent COVID-19. Material: peripheral blood. The CDR3 DNA sequence: TGTGCCAGCAGTTATGGACAGTTCAATGAAAAACTGTTTTTT. This codes for CASSYGQFNEKLFF.